This record concerns one T cell receptor beta chain sequence. Measured with immunoSEQ multiplex PCR; TCRdb has only the in-frame clones, and not every one. Counted here are fewer than 400,000 clones, roughly nine tenths occurring once; the ten biggest clones make up about 5.2%. These data belong to a study of blood T cell repertoires in COVID-19. On the study more broadly: In each case, the material was cDNA or gDNA derived from T cells, B-cell-depleted T cells, or PBMCs.

The study drew participants aged about 18 to 90 years from fewer than 30 US areas. Each participant's cohort was designated according to participant-reported clinical history. Germline V gives CDR1 SGHTS, CDR2 YDEGEE. This CDR3 is built from 14 residues. Trimming at V came to 6 bases and at J to 3 bases, leaving 7 bases not matched to a gene. Sequencing input: PBMCs or T cells enriched from blood (not recorded which). The origin of this receptor is a man in his 60s who had recovered from COVID-19. V is TRBV5-8 and J is TRBJ2-7, with TRBD1 matching 9 bases. CDR3 nucleotide sequence: TGTGCCAGCACCGGACAGGGGAGGGGCTACGAGCAGTACTTC. Protein: CASTGQGRGYEQYF.